One and the same sample provided the 25 T cell receptor beta chains below, sequenced in a study of CD8 T cells in ankylosing spondylitis (dated by TCRdb to the late 2010s). The library came from 5' RACE. TCRdb shows the sequencer as Illumina HiSeq 2500. Starting from the raw public reads, TCRdb applied fastp trimming at Q25, assembled clones with MiXCR and retained in-frame beta chains. For every CDR3 protein sequence, its rows merge into one entry that carries the most common genes and DNA. This sample gives fewer than 550,000 distinct CDR3 sequences in total; 5.3% of them show up just once. The top ten clones comprise roughly 3.5% of the sample. Overall results and qualifications from the work: A TCR beta motif made up of about eight highly homologous amino acid variants appeared to be characteristic of blood from ankylosing spondylitis patients.

Their specific antigens are unknown. Sequenced input: blood, either unsorted or a sorted T cell fraction (not recorded which). Receptors originate from a male donor with ankylosing spondylitis.

The sample holds many counts of this clonotype. V and J are TRBV5-1 and TRBJ2-3; D ambiguous. Trimming took off 0 bases at V and 2 bases at J, with 7 bases between the two ends. Germline loops: CDR1 SGHRS, CDR2 YFSETQ. The CDR3 is made up of 14 amino acids. The CDR3 DNA reads as TGCGCCAGCAGCTTGGGACCGGTCACAGATACGCAGTATTTT. This gives the protein CASSLGPVTDTQYF. The variable domain in full, with the rest retrieved from reference TRBV5-1 and TRBJ2-3, is KAGVTQTPRYLIKTRGQQVTLSCSPISGHRSVSWYQQTPGQGLQFLFEYFSETQRNKGNFPGRFSGRQFSNSRSEMNVSTLELGDSALYLCASSLGPVTDTQYFGPGTRLTVL.

In its sample, this clonotype was seen many times. J is TRBJ1-2 and V is TRBV4-1; D perhaps matches TRBD1 (6 bases). Germline CDR1 and CDR2: MGHRA and YSYEKL. This CDR3 is built from 12 residues. V shed 5 bases and J shed 6 bases, with 10 bases lying between them. The CDR3 region is CASSRGGDGYTF. CDR3 sequence (DNA): TGCGCCAGCAGCAGAGGGGGGGATGGCTACACCTTC.

This clonotype was found many times. CDR3 region: CASSLRGTSFGQFF. CDR3 DNA: TGTGCCAGCAGCCTAAGGGGGACTAGCTTCGGGCAGTTCTTC. The rearrangement joins TRBV11-2 to TRBJ2-1; 9 bases are a match to TRBD2. The CDR3 runs to 14 residues. Germline lookup yields CDR1 SGHAT and CDR2 FQNNGV. Losses at the gene ends were 5 bases for V and 12 bases for J; bases not matched to a gene: 11. Supplemented by reference TRBV11-2 and TRBJ2-1, the full variable domain reads EAGVAQSPRYKIIEKRQSVAFWCNPISGHATLYWYQQILGQGPKLLIQFQNNGVVDDSQLPKDRFSAERLKGVDSTLKIQPAKLEDSAVYLCASSLRGTSFGQFFGPGTRLTVL.

This clonotype came up many times. The chain couples TRBV5-1 to TRBJ2-2, with 12 nucleotides matching TRBD2. V dropped 5 bases and J dropped 4; count of bases not matched to a gene: 12. CDR1 is SGHRS and CDR2 is YFSETQ in the germline V gene. The CDR3 loop spans 18 amino acids. The CDR3 sequence is CASSSRLAGALTTGELFF. The CDR3 region has the DNA TGCGCCAGCAGTTCTAGACTAGCGGGAGCGCTAACCACCGGGGAGCTGTTTTTT.

On this clonotype: A much larger clone differs from this one at a single base, so this may be a read error. This chain links TRBV5-6 with TRBJ2-5; TRBD1 aligns across 10 bases. Germline V CDR1 and CDR2: SGHDT, YYEEEE. The CDR3 spans 15 residues. The CDR3 nucleotides are TGTGCCAGCAGCTTTCGACAGGGGGCAGGAGAGCCCCAGTACTTC. Protein product: CASSFRQGAGEPQYF.

This clonotype was seen many times. The chain combines TRBV6-1 with TRBJ1-2, with 8 bases aligning to TRBD1. The J segment lost 4 bases and the V segment lost 5 bases, leaving 6 bases of the junction unmatched. The germline V gene encodes CDR1 MNHNS and CDR2 SASEGT. The CDR3 runs to 14 residues. This CDR3 reads CASSMQGAVYGYTF. The DNA for the CDR3 is TGTGCCAGCAGTATGCAGGGGGCTGTCTATGGCTACACCTTC.

This clonotype was found many times. The gene calls are TRBV29-1 and TRBJ1-2; no definite D call. The germline CDR1 and CDR2 sequences are SQVTM and ANQGSEA. The CDR3 loop spans 11 amino acids. The V gene lost 2 bases and the J gene lost 3 bases, with 4 bases spanning the gap. The CDR3 coding sequence is TGCAGCGTTGAATCCGACTATGGCTACACCTTC. This sequence encodes CSVESDYGYTF.

This clonotype has only a few counts. This chain connects TRBV4-1 to TRBJ2-7; 7 nucleotides align to TRBD1. Germline loops: CDR1 MGHRA, CDR2 YSYEKL. Unmatched junction bases numbered 13, after V lost 5 bases and J lost 3 bases. The CDR3 has 16 residues. This CDR3 is CASSSEIGGAYYEQYF. In DNA form, the CDR3 reads TGCGCCAGCAGCTCGGAGATAGGGGGCGCCTACTACGAGCAGTACTTC.

This sequence joins TRBV3-1 and TRBJ2-3, with TRBD2 identical over 12 bases. J gave up 5 bases and V 2 bases, and 17 bases lay outside the gene matches. The CDR3 runs to 20 residues. CDR1 and CDR2 (germline): LGHDT, YNNKEL (reference sequence). The CDR3 sequence is CASSQLGSRGLAGPVDTQYF. The CDR3 bases are TGTGCCAGCAGCCAATTAGGATCCCGAGGACTAGCGGGGCCCGTAGATACGCAGTATTTT.

As regards this clonotype: A read error may explain this, as a much larger clone is one base away. The chain carries TRBV5-1 and TRBJ2-5; TRBD2 might be the D (6 bases). The CDR3 spans 13 residues. The V gene's germline CDR1 is SGHRS and CDR2 YFSETQ. CDR3 DNA sequence: TGCGCCAGCAGCAGGGACTGCAGAGAGGCCCAGTACTTC. Translating it yields CASSRDCREAQYF.

The chain carries TRBV7-2 and TRBJ1-1; a possible D gene is TRBD1 (5 bases). From germline, CDR1 is SGHTA and CDR2 FQGNSA. The CDR3 has 14 amino acids. V dropped 5 bases and J dropped 6 bases, with 16 bases sitting between them. The CDR3 DNA is TGTGCCAGCAGCCAATACCAGGGTATGCCTGAAGCTTTCTTT. It is translated as CASSQYQGMPEAFF.

This clonotype was detected many times. This chain connects TRBV10-3 to TRBJ1-4; no firm D call. Trimming removed 8 bases from V and 0 bases from J, with 7 bases in between. Germline CDR1 is ENHRY and CDR2 is SYGVKD. The CDR3 loop spans 13 amino acids. The CDR3 protein is CAISGATNEKLFF. CDR3 DNA sequence: TGTGCCATCTCGGGCGCAACTAATGAAAAACTGTTTTTT.

The chain joins TRBV28 to TRBJ1-1; D is possibly TRBD1 (5 bases). Per the germline V gene, CDR1 is MDHEN and CDR2 is SYDVKM. The CDR3 is 14 amino acids. V was shortened by 11 bases and J by 1 base, with 17 bases between the two germline ends. The CDR3 spells CASTWGESNTEAFF. The CDR3, as DNA: TGTGCCTCCACCTGGGGGGAATCGAACACTGAAGCTTTCTTT.

In this sample, this clonotype turned up many times. The chain recombines TRBV6-1 with TRBJ2-1; D may match TRBD1 or TRBD2 (5 bases each). This CDR3 has 15 residues. Germline V gene sequence: CDR1 MNHNS, CDR2 SASEGT. The V gene lost 5 bases and the J gene lost 0 bases, with 11 bases spanning the gap. The CDR3 DNA sequence: TGTGCCAGCAGTCGGGGCAGACCCTCCTACAATGAGCAGTTCTTC. Translation gives CASSRGRPSYNEQFF.

At least ten counts were recorded for this clonotype. CDR3 bases: TGTGCCAGCAGTGTGGGGAGTGGTAGCTACACCTTC. Amino acids: CASSVGSGSYTF. The chain couples TRBV25-1 to TRBJ1-2; no definite D call. V was pared by 4 bases and J by 9 bases, with 12 bases between. CDR1 and CDR2 from the germline V gene are MGHDK and SYGVNS. This CDR3 comprises 12 residues.

This clonotype has just a few counts. The genes are TRBV15 and TRBJ2-2, with TRBD2 matching 8 bases. V shed 6 bases, J shed 0 bases, and the junction held 3 bases outside the gene matches. Germline V gene sequence: CDR1 LNHNV, CDR2 YYDKDF (reference sequence). The CDR3 is 15 residues long. In nucleotides, the CDR3 is TGTGCCACCAGAGCACTAGCGGCGAACACCGGGGAGCTGTTTTTT. It is translated as CATRALAANTGELFF.

V gene TRBV5-1 combines with J gene TRBJ1-3; D is unclear. CDR1 and CDR2 from the germline V gene are SGHRS and YFSETQ. Trimming shortened V by 0 bases and J by 3 bases, and 7 bases separated the two germline ends. The CDR3 totals 14 residues. The CDR3 region is CASSLGVGGNTIYF. CDR3 sequence (DNA): TGCGCCAGCAGCTTGGGAGTCGGTGGAAACACCATATATTTT.

This clonotype was seen repeatedly, ten times or more. This chain links TRBV12-3 or TRBV12-4 with TRBJ2-7; the D is unclear. The CDR3 totals 12 residues. The V end lost 10 bases, the J end lost 0 bases, and 10 bases lay between the germline ends. CDR3 bases: TGTGCCACCGCGGAACGCTCCTACGAGCAGTACTTC. It translates to CATAERSYEQYF.

This clonotype was counted a few times. The rearrangement links TRBV4-2 to TRBJ1-1; 7 bases map to TRBD1. The CDR3 extends over 15 amino acids. V shed 4 bases, J shed 3 bases, and the junction held 8 bases outside the gene matches. Germline V lookup: CDR1 LGHNA, CDR2 YNFKEQ. The CDR3 loop reads CASSLRLQGDTEAFF. As DNA, the CDR3 is TGTGCCAGCAGCCTTCGACTTCAGGGGGACACTGAAGCTTTCTTT.

The chain recombines TRBV12-3 or TRBV12-4 with TRBJ2-4; no definite D call. The CDR3 loop spans 14 amino acids. Trimming took off 4 bases at V and 1 base at J, with 8 bases between the two ends. The CDR3, as DNA: TGTGCCAGCAGTTCGACTGGGGCCAAAAACATTCAGTACTTC. This codes for CASSSTGAKNIQYF.

As regards this clonotype: This may be a read error, as it is one base from a much larger clone. CDR3 residues: CASSPRDSSGELFF. DNA for the CDR3: TGTGCCAGCAGCCCCCGGGACAGCTCCGGGGAGCTGTTTTTT. The chain combines TRBV7-9 with TRBJ2-2, with 7 bases fitting TRBD1. Germline V gene lookup returns CDR1 SEHNR and CDR2 FQNEAQ (reference sequence). The CDR3 is 14 residues long. The trim removed 5 bases at V and 6 bases at J, leaving 6 bases unmatched.

This clonotype has at least ten counts. In DNA, the CDR3 is TGCAGTGCTAGAGATCTTTTGGGGACATTCCAAGAGACCCAGTACTTC. This encodes CSARDLLGTFQETQYF. The V gene is TRBV20-1, the J gene TRBJ2-5; a possible D gene is TRBD1 (6 bases). Germline CDR1 is DFQATT and CDR2 is SNEGSKA (reference sequence). V was trimmed by 0 bases and J by 1 base, leaving 15 bases between them. There are 16 residues in the CDR3.

There are a few counts of this clonotype. The rearrangement links TRBV15 to TRBJ2-7, with D perhaps matching TRBD2 (5 bases). The CDR3 is made up of 16 amino acids. The V gene lost 5 bases and the J gene lost 0 bases, with 17 bases spanning the gap. From germline, CDR1 is LNHNV and CDR2 YYDKDF (reference sequence). CDR3 nucleotides: TGTGCCACCAGCGCCCGGGTCGGGGATCGCTCCTACGAGCAGTACTTC. Its protein is CATSARVGDRSYEQYF.

The rearrangement joins TRBV20-1 to TRBJ2-1; 9 bases line up with TRBD2. CDR3 length equals 15 residues. The ends lost 2 bases at V and 4 bases at J; junction bases unmatched: 6. Germline values: CDR1 DFQATT, CDR2 SNEGSKA (reference sequence). The CDR3 is CSARNSGSRYNEQFF. CDR3 DNA: TGCAGTGCTAGAAATAGCGGGAGTCGGTACAATGAGCAGTTCTTC.

This rearrangement joins TRBV20-1 to TRBJ2-7; maybe TRBD2 (5 bases). The CDR3 spans 13 residues. Germline CDR1 and CDR2: DFQATT and SNEGSKA (reference sequence). With 6 bases removed from V and 1 base from J, the gap between germline ends came to 13 bases. CDR3 residues: CSATPGISYEQYF. CDR3 nucleotide sequence: TGCAGTGCAACCCCGGGGATATCCTACGAGCAGTACTTC.